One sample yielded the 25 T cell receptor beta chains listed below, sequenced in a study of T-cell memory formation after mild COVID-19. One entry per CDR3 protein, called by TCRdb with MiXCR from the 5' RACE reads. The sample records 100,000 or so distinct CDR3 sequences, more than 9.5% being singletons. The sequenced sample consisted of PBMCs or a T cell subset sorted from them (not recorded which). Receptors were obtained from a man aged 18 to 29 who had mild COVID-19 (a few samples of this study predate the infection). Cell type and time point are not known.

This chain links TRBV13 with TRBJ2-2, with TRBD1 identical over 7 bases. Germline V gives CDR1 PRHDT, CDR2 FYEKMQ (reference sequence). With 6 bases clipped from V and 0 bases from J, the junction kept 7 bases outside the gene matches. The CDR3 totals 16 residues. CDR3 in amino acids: CASSLRQGSNTGELFF. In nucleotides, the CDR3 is TGTGCCAGCAGTCTCCGACAGGGATCGAACACCGGGGAGCTGTTTTTT.

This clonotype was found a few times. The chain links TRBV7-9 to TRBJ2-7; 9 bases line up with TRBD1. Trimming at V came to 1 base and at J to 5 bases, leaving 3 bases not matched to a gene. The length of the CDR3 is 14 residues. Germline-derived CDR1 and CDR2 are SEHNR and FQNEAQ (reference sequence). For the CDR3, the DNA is TGTGCCAGCAGCTTAGTAACAGGGGGCCACGAGCAGTACTTC. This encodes CASSLVTGGHEQYF.

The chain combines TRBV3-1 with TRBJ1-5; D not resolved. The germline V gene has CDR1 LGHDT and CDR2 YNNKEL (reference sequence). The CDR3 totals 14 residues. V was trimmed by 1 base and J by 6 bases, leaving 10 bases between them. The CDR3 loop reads CASSQGLMGQPQHF. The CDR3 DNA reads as TGTGCCAGCAGCCAAGGTCTGATGGGTCAGCCCCAGCATTTT.

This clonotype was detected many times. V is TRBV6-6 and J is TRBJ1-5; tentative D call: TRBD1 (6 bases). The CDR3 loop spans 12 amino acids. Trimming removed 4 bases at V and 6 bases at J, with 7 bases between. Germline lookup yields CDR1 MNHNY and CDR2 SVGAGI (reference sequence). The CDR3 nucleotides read TGTGCCAGCAGTTTACAGGGTCAGCCCCAGCATTTT. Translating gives CASSLQGQPQHF.

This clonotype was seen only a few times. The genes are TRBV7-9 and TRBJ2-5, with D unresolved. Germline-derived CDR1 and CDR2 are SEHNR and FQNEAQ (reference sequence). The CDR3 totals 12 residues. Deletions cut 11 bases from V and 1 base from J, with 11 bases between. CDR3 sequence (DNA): TGTGCCGTCCCCCAACCCCAAGAGACCCAGTACTTC. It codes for CAVPQPQETQYF.

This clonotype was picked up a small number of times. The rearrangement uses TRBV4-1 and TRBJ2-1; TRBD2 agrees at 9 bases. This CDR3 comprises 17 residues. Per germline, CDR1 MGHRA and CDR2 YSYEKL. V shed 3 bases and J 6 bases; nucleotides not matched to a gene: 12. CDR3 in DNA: TGCGCCAGCAGCCAGACCGGAGAAGCGGGGGGTCGCAATGAGCAGTTCTTC. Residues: CASSQTGEAGGRNEQFF.

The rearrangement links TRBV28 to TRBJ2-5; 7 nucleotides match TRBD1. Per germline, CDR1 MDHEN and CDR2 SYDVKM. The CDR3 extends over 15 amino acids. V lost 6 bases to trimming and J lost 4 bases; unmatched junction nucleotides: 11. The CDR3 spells CASSSDREGRETQYF. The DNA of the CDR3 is TGTGCCAGCAGCAGCGACAGGGAAGGCCGAGAGACCCAGTACTTC.

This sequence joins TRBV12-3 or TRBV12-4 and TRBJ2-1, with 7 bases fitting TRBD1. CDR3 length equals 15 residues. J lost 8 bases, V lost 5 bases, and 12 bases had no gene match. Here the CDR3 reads CASSPRDSPGDEQFF. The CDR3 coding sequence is TGTGCCAGCAGTCCCCGGGACAGCCCTGGGGATGAGCAGTTCTTC.

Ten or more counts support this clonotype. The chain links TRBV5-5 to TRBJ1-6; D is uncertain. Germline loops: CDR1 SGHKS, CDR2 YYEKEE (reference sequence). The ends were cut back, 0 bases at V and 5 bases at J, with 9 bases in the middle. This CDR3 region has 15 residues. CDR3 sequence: CASSLEQIHNSPLHF. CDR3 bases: TGTGCCAGCAGCTTGGAACAGATACATAATTCACCCCTCCACTTT.

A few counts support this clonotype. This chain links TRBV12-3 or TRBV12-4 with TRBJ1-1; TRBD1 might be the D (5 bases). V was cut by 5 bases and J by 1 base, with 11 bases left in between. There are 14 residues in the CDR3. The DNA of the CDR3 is TGTGCCAGCAGTATCGGACAAACGAACACTGAAGCTTTCTTT. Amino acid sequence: CASSIGQTNTEAFF.

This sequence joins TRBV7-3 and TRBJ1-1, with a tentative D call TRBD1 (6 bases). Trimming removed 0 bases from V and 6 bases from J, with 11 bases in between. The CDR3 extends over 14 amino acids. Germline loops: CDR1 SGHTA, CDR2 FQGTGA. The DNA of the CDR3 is TGTGCCAGCAGCTTAACGGGAGGGGGAGCTGAAGCTTTCTTT. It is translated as CASSLTGGGAEAFF.

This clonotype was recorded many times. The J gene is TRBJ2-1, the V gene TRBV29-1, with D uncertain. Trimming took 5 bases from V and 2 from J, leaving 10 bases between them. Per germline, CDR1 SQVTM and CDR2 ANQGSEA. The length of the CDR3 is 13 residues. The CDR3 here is CSVRIPPYNEQFF. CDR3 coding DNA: TGCAGCGTTCGGATCCCGCCCTACAATGAGCAGTTCTTC.

CDR3 loop: CASSLLGTGKGELFF. The CDR3 DNA follows: TGTGCCAGCAGCCTGCTCGGGACAGGGAAAGGGGAGCTGTTTTTT. The V and J genes are TRBV4-2 and TRBJ2-2; 9 bases match TRBD1. V was clipped by 4 bases and J by 8 bases; unmatched bases: 8. Germline V CDR1 and CDR2: LGHNA, YNFKEQ. This CDR3 region has 15 residues.

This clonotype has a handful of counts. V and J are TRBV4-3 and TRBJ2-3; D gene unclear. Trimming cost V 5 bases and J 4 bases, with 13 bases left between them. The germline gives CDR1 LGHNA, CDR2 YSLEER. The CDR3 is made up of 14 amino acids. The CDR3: CASSNPPRSDTQYF. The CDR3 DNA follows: TGCGCCAGCAGCAATCCTCCCCGCTCAGATACGCAGTATTTT.

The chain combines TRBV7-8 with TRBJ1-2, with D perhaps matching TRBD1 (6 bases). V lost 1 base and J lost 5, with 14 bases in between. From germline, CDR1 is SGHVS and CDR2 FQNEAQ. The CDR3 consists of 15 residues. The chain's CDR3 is CASSLEDQGHYGYTF. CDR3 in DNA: TGTGCCAGCAGCTTAGAGGACCAGGGGCATTATGGCTACACCTTC.

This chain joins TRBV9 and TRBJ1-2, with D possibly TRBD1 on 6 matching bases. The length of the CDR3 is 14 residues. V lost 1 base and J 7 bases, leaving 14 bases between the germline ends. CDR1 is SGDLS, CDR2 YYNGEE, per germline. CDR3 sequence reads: CASSVSDRLSGYTF. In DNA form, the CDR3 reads TGTGCCAGCAGCGTAAGTGACAGGCTAAGTGGCTACACCTTC.

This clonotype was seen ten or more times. As DNA, the CDR3 is TGCGCCAGCAGCTTGACAGATCGAAGATCTTACAATGAGCAGTTCTTC. Residues: CASSLTDRRSYNEQFF. The V gene is TRBV5-1, the J gene TRBJ2-1; D is uncertain. Per the germline V gene, CDR1 is SGHRS and CDR2 is YFSETQ. V was cut by 1 base and J by 4 bases, with 15 bases left in between. The CDR3 has 16 residues.

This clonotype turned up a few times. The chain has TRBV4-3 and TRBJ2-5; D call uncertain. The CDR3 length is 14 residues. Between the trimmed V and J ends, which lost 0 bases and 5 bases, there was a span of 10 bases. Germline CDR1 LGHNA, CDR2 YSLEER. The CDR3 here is CASSQEVGGETQYF. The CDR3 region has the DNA TGCGCCAGCAGCCAAGAGGTGGGTGGGGAGACCCAGTACTTC.

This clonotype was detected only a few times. In DNA, the CDR3 is TGCGCCAGCAGCCCGGGCCGGGGAACAGGGAAGGGCTACACCTTC. This translates into CASSPGRGTGKGYTF. This chain uses TRBV4-3 with TRBJ1-2, with a tentative D call TRBD1 (6 bases). Germline assignment: CDR1 LGHNA and CDR2 YSLEER. Trimming left V 4 bases short and J 8 bases short, with 20 bases between. The CDR3 totals 15 residues.

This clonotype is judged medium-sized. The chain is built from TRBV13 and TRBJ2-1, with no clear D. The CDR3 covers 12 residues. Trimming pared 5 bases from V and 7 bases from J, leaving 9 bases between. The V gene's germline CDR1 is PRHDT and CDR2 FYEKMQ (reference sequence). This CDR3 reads CASSALGNEQFF. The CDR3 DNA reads TGTGCCAGCAGCGCATTGGGAAATGAGCAGTTCTTC. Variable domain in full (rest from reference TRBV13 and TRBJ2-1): AAGVIQSPRHLIKEKRETATLKCYPIPRHDTVYWYQQGPGQDPQFLISFYEKMQSDKGSIPDRFSAQQFSDYHSELNMSSLELGDSALYFCASSALGNEQFFGPGTRLTVL.

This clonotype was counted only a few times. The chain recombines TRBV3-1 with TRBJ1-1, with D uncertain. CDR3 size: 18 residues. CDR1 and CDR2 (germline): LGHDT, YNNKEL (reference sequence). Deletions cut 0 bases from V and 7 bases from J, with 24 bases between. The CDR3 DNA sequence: TGTGCCAGCAGCCAAGATGCCCTTAGCCGGGTAGGATATGGTGAAGCTTTCTTT. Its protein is CASSQDALSRVGYGEAFF.

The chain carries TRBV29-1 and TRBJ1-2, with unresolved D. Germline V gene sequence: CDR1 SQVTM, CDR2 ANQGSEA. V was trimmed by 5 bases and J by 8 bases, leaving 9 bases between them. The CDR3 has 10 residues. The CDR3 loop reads CSVYRQGYTF. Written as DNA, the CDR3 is TGCAGCGTTTACCGCCAGGGCTACACCTTC. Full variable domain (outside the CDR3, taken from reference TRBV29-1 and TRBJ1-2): SAVISQKPSRDICQRGTSLTIQCQVDSQVTMMFWYRQQPGQSLTLIATANQGSEATYESGFVIDKFPISRPNLTFSTLTVSNMSPEDSSIYLCSVYRQGYTFGSGTRLTVV.

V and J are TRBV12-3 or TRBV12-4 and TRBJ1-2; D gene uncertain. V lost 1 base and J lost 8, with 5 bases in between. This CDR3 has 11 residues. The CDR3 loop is CASSLGQGYTF. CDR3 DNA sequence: TGTGCCAGCAGTTTAGGCCAGGGCTACACCTTC.

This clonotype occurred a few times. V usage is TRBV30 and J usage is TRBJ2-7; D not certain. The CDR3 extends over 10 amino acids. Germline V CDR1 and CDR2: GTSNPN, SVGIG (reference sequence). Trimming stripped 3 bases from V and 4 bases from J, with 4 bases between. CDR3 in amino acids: CAWSGYEQYF. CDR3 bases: TGTGCCTGGAGCGGATACGAGCAGTACTTC. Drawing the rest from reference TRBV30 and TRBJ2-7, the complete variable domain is SQTIHQWPATLVQPVGSPLSLECTVEGTSNPNLYWYRQAAGRGLQLLFYSVGIGQISSEVPQNLSASRPQDRQFILSSKKLLLSDSGFYLCAWSGYEQYFGPGTRLTVT.

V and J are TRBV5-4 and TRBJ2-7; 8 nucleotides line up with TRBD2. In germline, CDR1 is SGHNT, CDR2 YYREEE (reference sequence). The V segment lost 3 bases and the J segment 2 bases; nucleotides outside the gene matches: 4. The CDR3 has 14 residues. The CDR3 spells CASSYSGATYEQYF. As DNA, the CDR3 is TGTGCCAGCAGCTATAGCGGGGCGACCTACGAGCAGTACTTC.